Listed below are T cell receptor beta chains from one sample, sequenced in a study of blood T cells in healthy people across ages. In TCRdb, the 5' RACE reads were re-called with MiXCR into one record per CDR3 protein. The sample includes around 1,800,000 distinct CDR3 sequences, 39% of them seen just once. The sequenced material came from blood. The receptors were gathered from a human donor in good health. CDR3s include the opening cysteine and the closing phenylalanine or tryptophan.

j_call | v_call | cdr3_aa
TRBJ1-5 | TRBV6-5 | CAGTWDRNQPQHF
TRBJ2-1 | TRBV6-2/TRBV6-3 | CASSYGTSYNEQFF
TRBJ2-1 | TRBV9 | CASSATTAHNEQFF
TRBJ1-4 | TRBV5-5 | CASSSQDDEKRFF
TRBJ2-3 | TRBV7-9 | CASSRDWTSGGTDTQYF
TRBJ1-6 | TRBV27 | CASSLYVLGNSPLHF
- | TRBV2 | CASSGRTARYEQYF
TRBJ2-3 | TRBV15 | CATSRVTGTSLPDTQYF
TRBJ2-7 | TRBV28 | CASSLPGQRSSYEQYF
TRBJ2-7 | TRBV5-1 | CASSLAGGRAYNEQYF
TRBJ2-7 | TRBV11-1 | CASSPGLLIPGLAGGAYYEQYF
TRBJ2-5 | TRBV2 | CASRPGYGETQYF
TRBJ2-3 | TRBV6-1 | CASEGTGASTDTQYF
TRBJ1-6 | TRBV20-1 | CSARAGSPLHF
TRBJ2-1 | TRBV7-2 | CASRTARGNRNEQFF
TRBJ1-1 | TRBV14 | CASSQVRTGTGTEAFF
TRBJ2-3 | TRBV7-2 | CASSWGGPTDTQYF
TRBJ1-2 | TRBV7-2 | CASSLGSGATYGYTF
TRBJ1-2 | TRBV6-2/TRBV6-3 | CASSYSRNTYPNYGYTF
TRBJ1-2 | TRBV29-1 | CSGEGRQTSGGYTF
TRBJ1-2 | TRBV6-5 | CASIPRTGANYGYTF
TRBJ1-2 | TRBV29-1 | CSVYGGLANYGYTF